This T cell receptor beta chain was identified in a study of blood T cell repertoires in COVID-19. Whole-study context: Samples representing acute and convalescent COVID-19 were sourced from the United States, Italy and Spain. The analysed material was cDNA or gDNA that came from T cells, B-cell-depleted T cells, or PBMCs.

In the original workflow: It was from reference gene primer amplification that nucleated cell counts were estimated. Method: immunoSEQ multiplex PCR; TCRdb's copy keeps in-frame clones and lacks some. V and J calls and clone size are those listed in that table; D and trimming were worked out from the DNA. This table holds 100,000 to 150,000 clones, around 87% found once. Trimming cost V 2 bases and J 5 bases, with 21 bases left between them. In germline, CDR1 is SQVTM, CDR2 ANQGSEA. The CDR3 is 16 amino acids. This sequence originates from a man aged 65 to 79 with active or convalescent COVID-19. The sample was peripheral blood. V and J are TRBV29-1 and TRBJ2-5, with D unclear. CDR3 sequence (DNA): TGCAGCGTTGAACCCCGAAAGGATGGAGTTTTGGAGACCCAGTACTTC. Protein sequence: CSVEPRKDGVLETQYF.